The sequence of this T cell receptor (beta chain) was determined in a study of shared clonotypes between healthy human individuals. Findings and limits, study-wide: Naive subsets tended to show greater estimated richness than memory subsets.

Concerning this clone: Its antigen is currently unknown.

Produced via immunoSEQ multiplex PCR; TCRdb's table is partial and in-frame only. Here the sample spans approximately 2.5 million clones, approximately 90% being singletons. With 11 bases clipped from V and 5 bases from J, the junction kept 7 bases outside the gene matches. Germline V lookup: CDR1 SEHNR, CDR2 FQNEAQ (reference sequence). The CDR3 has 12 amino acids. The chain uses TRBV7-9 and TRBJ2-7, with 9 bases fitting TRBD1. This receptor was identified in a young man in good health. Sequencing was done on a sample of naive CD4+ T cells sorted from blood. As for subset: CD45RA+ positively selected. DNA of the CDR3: TGTGCCTCTCGGGACAGGGCTAACGAGCAGTACTTC. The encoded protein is CASRDRANEQYF.